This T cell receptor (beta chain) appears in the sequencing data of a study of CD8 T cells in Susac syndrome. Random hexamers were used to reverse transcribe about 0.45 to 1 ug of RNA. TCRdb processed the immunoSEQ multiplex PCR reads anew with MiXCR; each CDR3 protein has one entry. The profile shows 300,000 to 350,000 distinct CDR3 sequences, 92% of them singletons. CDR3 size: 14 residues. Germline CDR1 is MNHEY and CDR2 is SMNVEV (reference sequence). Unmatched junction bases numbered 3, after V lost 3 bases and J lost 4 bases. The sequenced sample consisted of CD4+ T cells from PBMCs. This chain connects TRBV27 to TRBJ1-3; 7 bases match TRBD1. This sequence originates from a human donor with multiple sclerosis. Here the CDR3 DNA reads TGTGCCAGCAGTTTTAGGGGGCCGGGAAACACCATATATTTT. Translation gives CASSFRGPGNTIYF.